Each of the 13 T cell receptor beta chains below was sequenced from the same sample in a study of regulatory T cells in long-lasting Graves disease. In building TCR beta libraries, iRepertoire HTBI primers were used together with Arm-PCR of CDR3 regions. Using its own MiXCR run on the multiplex PCR reads, TCRdb lists one record per CDR3 protein. This sample has 530,000 or so distinct CDR3 sequences; about 14% occur once, and the top ten carry over 7.5%. Time point: newly diagnosed GD, antithyroid drugs for less than 3 months. PBMC-extracted RNA yielded the TCR library. The sample was also reused in another study, on T cells in Graves' hyperthyroidism and ophthalmopathy.

The sequencing used peripheral blood mononuclear cells (PBMCs), collected at new diagnosis, from a patient treated with antithyroid drugs. The receptors come from a man between 25 and 39 years old with Graves disease.

This clonotype was counted a few times. V usage is TRBV14 and J usage is TRBJ2-5, with TRBD1 matching over 11 bases. V lost 4 bases and J lost 5; bases outside the gene matches: 6. Germline CDR1 SGHDN, CDR2 FVKESK. The CDR3 is made up of 15 amino acids. The DNA of the CDR3 is TGTGCCAGCAGCCTCTGGACAGGGGGCATGGAGACCCAGTACTTC. Its translation is CASSLWTGGMETQYF.

Ten or more counts support this clonotype. The V gene is TRBV2, the J gene TRBJ2-3; the match to TRBD2 covers 12 bases. J was trimmed by 1 base and V by 5 bases; bases with no gene match: 10. The length of the CDR3 is 18 residues. Per the germline V gene, CDR1 is SNHLY and CDR2 is FYNNEI. The CDR3 here is CASSLTSGSARGTDTQYF. CDR3 DNA: TGTGCCAGCAGTTTGACTAGCGGGAGCGCGAGAGGCACAGATACGCAGTATTTT.

Notes on this clonotype: This clone may be a read error of a much larger clone one base away. CDR3 nucleotides: TGTGCCACCAGTGATTTGCCGGGACTAGCGGGGGGCACCGGGGAGCTGTTTTTT. Amino acid sequence: CATSDLPGLAGGTGELFF. The J gene is TRBJ2-2, the V gene TRBV24-1, with 15 bases lining up with TRBD2. Losses at the gene ends were 0 bases for V and 4 bases for J; bases not matched to a gene: 2. The CDR3 sequence is 18 residues long. Germline V gene sequence: CDR1 KGHDR, CDR2 SFDVKD.

Notes on this clonotype: This may arise from a read error, as a much more abundant clone is one base away. V and J are TRBV7-9 and TRBJ1-1, with a possible D match to TRBD1 (6 bases). There are 13 residues in the CDR3. Germline V gene data show CDR1 as SEHNR and CDR2 as FQNEAQ (reference sequence). Written as DNA, the CDR3 is TGTGCCGTATCACTATGGGACACTGAAGCACCTCTCTTT. The encoded protein is CAVSLWDTEAPLF. Variable domain in full (rest from reference TRBV7-9 and TRBJ1-1): DTGVSQNPRHKITKRGQNVTFRCDPISEHNRLYWYRQTLGQGPEFLTYFQNEAQLEKSRLLSDRFSAERPKGSFSTLEIQRTEQGDSAMYLCAVSLWDTEAPLFGQGTRLTVV.

A remark on this clonotype: A much larger clone sits a single nucleotide away, making a read error possible. The genes are TRBV5-1 and TRBJ2-7; 8 nucleotides line up with TRBD2. Germline lookup yields CDR1 SGHRS and CDR2 YFSETQ. The CDR3 loop spans 14 amino acids. With 7 bases clipped from V and 8 bases from J, the junction kept 14 bases outside the gene matches. The CDR3 is CASCTSGRRVKQYF. The DNA of the CDR3 is TGCGCCAGCTGCACAAGCGGGAGACGGGTCAAGCAGTACTTC.

To note about this clonotype: This may stem from a read error, because a much larger clone lies one nucleotide away. This chain connects TRBV20-1 to TRBJ2-7, with TRBD1 matching 7 bases. Per germline, CDR1 DFQATT and CDR2 SNEGSKA (reference sequence). Trimming at V came to 0 bases and at J to 5 bases, leaving 10 bases not matched to a gene. The CDR3 runs to 15 residues. The CDR3 sequence is CSARDSEQGIDEQYF. CDR3 in DNA: TGCAGTGCTAGAGATAGCGAACAGGGGATCGACGAGCAGTACTTC.

This clonotype came up many times. The rearrangement joins TRBV7-2 to TRBJ2-3; D is unresolved. The germline V and J ends were trimmed by 5 bases and 3 bases, with 9 bases remaining between them. The CDR3 is 13 amino acids. Germline-derived CDR1 and CDR2 are SGHTA and FQGNSA. The CDR3 spells CASSPWATDTQYF. The CDR3 nucleotides read TGTGCCAGCAGCCCCTGGGCTACAGATACGCAGTATTTT.

This clonotype was observed a handful of times. The chain is built from TRBV4-1 and TRBJ2-7; TRBD2 aligns across 9 bases. V was pared by 3 bases and J by 2 bases, with 2 bases of the junction left unmatched. The length of the CDR3 is 14 residues. CDR1 is MGHRA and CDR2 is YSYEKL in the germline V gene. CDR3 coding DNA: TGCGCCAGCAGCCAGGGACTAGCCACCTACGAGCAGTACTTC. It is translated as CASSQGLATYEQYF.

This sequence joins TRBV27 and TRBJ1-5; D possibly corresponds to TRBD1 (6 bases). The length of the CDR3 is 14 residues. Germline loops: CDR1 MNHEY, CDR2 SMNVEV (reference sequence). Trimming cost V 6 bases and J 0 bases, with 9 bases left between them. The CDR3 loop reads CASRGQYSNQPQHF. CDR3 in DNA: TGTGCCAGCAGAGGACAGTATAGCAATCAGCCCCAGCATTTT.

This clonotype was seen at least ten times. V is TRBV20-1 and J is TRBJ2-3; no clear D gene. This CDR3 is built from 14 residues. Germline assignment: CDR1 DFQATT and CDR2 SNEGSKA (reference sequence). V was trimmed by 0 bases and J by 1 base, leaving 8 bases between them. Written as DNA, the CDR3 is TGCAGTGCTAGAGATGCGGCGGGCACAGATACGCAGTATTTT. It codes for CSARDAAGTDTQYF.

This clonotype was seen ten or more times. This chain uses TRBV24-1 with TRBJ2-1; 15 bases line up with TRBD2. Germline-derived CDR1 and CDR2 are KGHDR and SFDVKD. Losses at the gene ends were 5 bases for V and 7 bases for J; bases not matched to a gene: 8. The length of the CDR3 is 17 residues. CDR3 loop: CATSGTSGRAVRNEQFF. The CDR3 region has the DNA TGTGCCACCAGTGGGACTAGCGGGAGGGCCGTTCGGAATGAGCAGTTCTTC.

There are a few counts of this clonotype. The V and J genes are TRBV13 and TRBJ2-7, with D possibly being TRBD2 (5 bases). V shed 0 bases and J shed 7 bases, with 16 bases lying between them. The CDR3 sequence is 15 residues long. CDR1 and CDR2 from the germline V gene are PRHDT and FYEKMQ (reference sequence). This chain's CDR3 is CASSLGTGRVWEQYF. As DNA, the CDR3 is TGTGCCAGCAGCTTAGGGACGGGAAGGGTTTGGGAGCAGTACTTC.

In its sample, this clonotype was seen many times. The rearrangement links TRBV7-3 to TRBJ2-5, with D perhaps matching TRBD1 (6 bases). Germline-derived CDR1 and CDR2 are SGHTA and FQGTGA. This CDR3 contains 13 residues. V was clipped by 5 bases and J by 5 bases, with 12 bases between them. Here the CDR3 DNA reads TGTGCCAGCAGCCCAGGGGCCAGGGAGACCCAGTACTTC. Amino acids: CASSPGARETQYF. Looking up the rest from reference TRBV7-3 and TRBJ2-5 gives the full variable domain: GAGVSQTPSNKVTEKGKYVELRCDPISGHTALYWYRQSLGQGPEFLIYFQGTGAADDSGLPNDRFFAVRPEGSVSTLKIQRTERGDSAVYLCASSPGARETQYFGPGTRLLVL.